This TCR beta chain comes out of a study of blood T cell repertoires in COVID-19. Study summary: COVID-19 samples, acute and convalescent, were from the United States, Italy and Spain. Sources were T cells, B-cell-depleted T cells, or PBMCs; the material itself was cDNA or gDNA.

The table came from immunoSEQ multiplex PCR; TCRdb's copy has only in-frame clones and leaves some out. The table includes around 67,000 clones, about four fifths detected once. The CDR3 spans 14 residues. Germline CDR1 LNHDA, CDR2 SQIVND (reference sequence). Trimming removed 4 bases at V and 4 bases at J, with 12 bases between. The chain combines TRBV19 with TRBJ2-3, with D tentatively TRBD1 (5 bases). The sequenced material came from peripheral blood. The receptor was derived from a man in his fifties or sixties with active COVID-19. The CDR3 loop is CASSTRQPPDTQYF. In DNA, the CDR3 is TGTGCCAGTAGTACCCGACAGCCCCCAGATACGCAGTATTTT. The full variable domain, completed using reference TRBV19 and TRBJ2-3, is DGGITQSPKYLFRKEGQNVTLSCEQNLNHDAMYWYRQDPGQGLRLIYYSQIVNDFQKGDIAEGYSVSREKKESFPLTVTSAQKNPTAFYLCASSTRQPPDTQYFGPGTRLTVL.